Listed below are T cell receptor beta chains from one sample, sequenced in a study of blood T cell repertoires in COVID-19. Method: immunoSEQ multiplex PCR; TCRdb's copy keeps in-frame clones and lacks some. The sample lists 440,000 or so clones; 89% were seen once. Sequenced input: peripheral blood. Source of these receptors: a woman between 40 and 50 years old with COVID-19, enrolled during active disease. The conserved cysteine and the conserved F or W are not part of the CDR3 here. A D gene is named only where the DNA matches it firmly.

v_gene,d_gene,j_gene,CDR3aa
TRBV9,-,TRBJ1-3,ASSVDTGVSGNTIY
TRBV5-1,-,TRBJ1-3,ASSRTPPSSAGNTIY
TRBV27,-,TRBJ2-2,ASSFSLTGELF
TRBV6-5,-,TRBJ1-5,ASSYAGGYNQPQH
TRBV5-1,-,TRBJ1-2,ASSLTGPDYGYT
TRBV27,TRBD2,TRBJ2-1,ASSDKRGSSYNEQF
TRBV2,TRBD1,TRBJ1-5,ASNKDRGGQPQH
TRBV5-1,TRBD1,TRBJ2-2,ASSQTGQGNPGELF
TRBV7-2,-,TRBJ2-4,ASSRGGSENIQY
TRBV18,TRBD1,TRBJ1-2,ASSPPGQGLKDGYT
TRBV27,-,TRBJ2-7,ASSTIPRSEQY
TRBV9,-,TRBJ1-5,ASSLEGLWDQPQH
TRBV9,TRBD1,TRBJ2-3,ASSVDEGAHTDTQY
TRBV7-3,-,TRBJ2-1,ASSLGASEAYNEQF
TRBV4-3,TRBD2,TRBJ2-7,ASSQGLNSGGEQY
TRBV5-1,-,TRBJ1-4,ASSRYLPTNEKLF
TRBV7-2,TRBD1,TRBJ1-1,ASSFPGQGNTEAF
TRBV9,TRBD2,TRBJ2-5,ASSVKAGPQETQY
TRBV6-1,-,TRBJ2-2,ASSEARGTGPLPTGELF
TRBV4-3,-,TRBJ2-6,ASSQVVGSVAGANVLT
TRBV28,-,TRBJ1-1,ASSFSRGTEAF
TRBV4-2,TRBD1,TRBJ2-3,ASSQTQGAVDTQY
TRBV18,-,TRBJ1-1,ASSPSRDTEAF
TRBV28,-,TRBJ2-3,ASSSLARTQY
TRBV19,-,TRBJ1-5,ASSPGVGGQPQH
TRBV9,-,TRBJ1-3,ASALGGEGNTIY
TRBV9,TRBD2,TRBJ2-7,ASSLSGTPYEQY
TRBV2,-,TRBJ2-1,ASRRESPPHEQF
TRBV29-1,-,TRBJ1-5,SVESGGQPQH
TRBV6-6,-,TRBJ2-7,ASSYFLGAFAYEQY
TRBV7-2,TRBD1,TRBJ2-1,ASSLSGGSYNEQF
TRBV30,-,TRBJ1-3,AWAREEFGNTIY
TRBV21-1,-,TRBJ1-5,ASSLKPVGTGGPRQPQH
TRBV4-1,-,TRBJ1-2,ASSQGLAYGYT
TRBV2,-,TRBJ1-5,ASSDRGGGRPNQPQH
TRBV12-3/TRBV12-4,-,TRBJ1-2,ASRGRGENGYT
TRBV19,-,TRBJ1-4,ASSILRDTNEKLF
TRBV3-1/TRBV3-2,TRBD1,TRBJ2-3,ASSQGQGVAQY
TRBV6-2/TRBV6-3,-,TRBJ2-7,ASSRQGFQSEQY
TRBV27,TRBD2,TRBJ2-1,ASSSYTSSGIYNEQF
TRBV12-3/TRBV12-4,-,TRBJ1-1,ASRLILDTEAF
TRBV6-5,TRBD1,TRBJ2-7,ASTSEGARDEQY
TRBV12-3/TRBV12-4,TRBD1,TRBJ2-7,ASRIAGTEEQY
TRBV6-5,TRBD1,TRBJ1-5,ASSHRGANQPQH
TRBV30,-,TRBJ2-7,AWSLLLYEQY
TRBV7-2,-,TRBJ2-7,ASSLPGVLSDEQY
TRBV30,-,TRBJ1-2,AWRKGNYGYT
TRBV29-1,TRBD2,TRBJ2-1,SVAAREEGEQF
TRBV4-3,-,TRBJ1-1,ASSPTGLNTEAF
TRBV12-5,TRBD1,TRBJ2-3,ASADGTVYTDTQY
TRBV27,-,TRBJ1-3,ASSPSPGNTIY